Below are 16 T cell receptor beta chains sequenced from a single sample in a study of shared clonotypes between healthy human individuals. Method: immunoSEQ multiplex PCR; TCRdb's copy keeps in-frame clones and lacks some. The repertoire holds under 2,000,000 clones, with less than 95% as singletons. In the naive CD8 group, cells lacked CD45RO and were positively selected for CCR7, so terminally differentiated effector memory CD45RA+ cells were left out. Material for sequencing was naive CD8+ T cells sorted from blood. The receptors shown here come from a man aged 18 to 30 in good health.

The genes are TRBV4-1 and TRBJ1-4; perhaps TRBD1 as D (6 bases). V lost 1 base and J lost 6, with 12 bases in between. CDR1 and CDR2 from the germline V gene are MGHRA and YSYEKL. The CDR3 consists of 15 residues. DNA for the CDR3: TGCGCCAGCAGCCAAGTAGGGGGGTTGGATGAAAAACTGTTTTTT. Its protein is CASSQVGGLDEKLFF.

The chain has TRBV28 and TRBJ1-5; no reliable D call. The V end lost 8 bases, the J end lost 4 bases, and 12 bases lay between the germline ends. The length of the CDR3 is 13 residues. CDR1 and CDR2 (germline): MDHEN, SYDVKM. CDR3 in amino acids: CASGWGGNQPQHF. The CDR3 DNA is TGTGCCAGCGGTTGGGGAGGGAATCAGCCCCAGCATTTT.

Note on this clone: Other nucleotide sequences from this sample produce the same CDR3. The rearrangement uses TRBV27 and TRBJ2-1; 7 positions match TRBD1. Germline loops: CDR1 MNHEY, CDR2 SMNVEV (reference sequence). The CDR3 runs to 13 residues. V lost 6 bases to trimming and J lost 3 bases; unmatched junction nucleotides: 2. The CDR3 sequence: CASRGDSYNEQFF. The CDR3 DNA sequence: TGTGCCAGCAGGGGGGACAGCTACAATGAGCAGTTCTTC.

V is TRBV30 and J is TRBJ1-5; D unresolved. The length of the CDR3 is 13 residues. V lost 2 bases and J lost 0, with 5 bases in between. Germline loops: CDR1 GTSNPN, CDR2 SVGIG (reference sequence). CDR3 residues: CAWSTYSNQPQHF. CDR3 bases: TGTGCCTGGAGTACATATAGCAATCAGCCCCAGCATTTT.

The count of this clone is one. The chain employs TRBV7-9 and TRBJ2-5; maybe TRBD1 (6 bases). The CDR3 length is 16 residues. CDR1 SEHNR and CDR2 FQNEAQ come from the germline V gene (reference sequence). Trimming cost V 4 bases and J 5 bases, with 20 bases left between them. The DNA for the CDR3 is TGTGCCAGCAGCTCATGGACAGTCGAGCGGATGGAGACCCAGTACTTC. Translating it yields CASSSWTVERMETQYF.

This chain uses TRBV7-6 with TRBJ2-1; maybe TRBD2 (6 bases). Trimming took off 3 bases at V and 0 bases at J, with 12 bases between the two ends. Looked up from germline, CDR1 is SGHVS and CDR2 is FNYEAQ. The CDR3 totals 16 residues. The CDR3 spells CASSFRVGSSYNEQFF. CDR3 coding DNA: TGTGCCAGCAGCTTCCGTGTCGGGAGCTCCTACAATGAGCAGTTCTTC.

V is TRBV4-3 and J is TRBJ2-7, with TRBD1 matching over 12 bases. The V gene end was trimmed by 0 bases and the J gene end by 5 bases; junction bases not matched to a gene: 5. The CDR3 runs to 16 residues. CDR1 is LGHNA and CDR2 is YSLEER in the germline V gene. For the CDR3, the DNA is TGCGCCAGCAGCCAAGAAGGGGACAGGGGGCTCGACGAGCAGTACTTC. Amino acid sequence: CASSQEGDRGLDEQYF.

V and J are TRBV4-3 and TRBJ2-5; 10 positions agree with TRBD1. Germline values: CDR1 LGHNA, CDR2 YSLEER. Trimming took 3 bases from V and 4 from J; bases not matched to a gene: 5. The CDR3 is 15 amino acids. The CDR3: CASSQGTGDRETQYF. Here the CDR3 DNA reads TGCGCCAGCAGCCAGGGGACAGGGGATCGAGAGACCCAGTACTTC.

V gene TRBV9 combines with J gene TRBJ2-7; D gene uncertain. This CDR3 contains 17 residues. The V end lost 0 bases, the J end lost 3 bases, and 19 bases lay between the germline ends. CDR1 and CDR2 from the germline V gene are SGDLS and YYNGEE. CDR3 sequence reads: CASSVGILGSTLYEQYF. The CDR3 DNA sequence: TGTGCCAGCAGCGTAGGTATCCTCGGCAGTACACTCTACGAGCAGTACTTC.

This sequence joins TRBV28 and TRBJ2-7; 10 bases are a match to TRBD1. The CDR3 sequence is 16 residues long. The ends lost 3 bases at V and 3 bases at J; junction bases unmatched: 8. Germline V gene lookup returns CDR1 MDHEN and CDR2 SYDVKM. In DNA form, the CDR3 reads TGTGCCAGCAGTTTCTTCCTGGGGACAGGGGACTACGAGCAGTACTTC. Its protein is CASSFFLGTGDYEQYF.

CDR3 nucleotide sequence: TGCGCCAGCAGTCAATGCGGGTCGCTGTCCTATAATTCACCCCTCCACTTT. It yields the protein CASSQCGSLSYNSPLHF. This chain connects TRBV23-1 to TRBJ1-6; D uncertain. TRBV23-1 is assigned to the ORF class and has an uncertain function. The CDR3 is 17 residues long. The germline V and J ends were trimmed by 1 base and 1 base, with 11 bases remaining between them.

This sequence joins TRBV11-2 and TRBJ2-7, with D possibly matching TRBD2 (5 bases). CDR1 and CDR2 (germline): SGHAT, FQNNGV. The ends were cut back, 6 bases at V and 6 bases at J, with 15 bases in the middle. The CDR3 is 13 residues long. CDR3 sequence (DNA): TGTGCCAGCAGTCCAGGCGGGTTCGGCGAGCAGTACTTC. Its translation is CASSPGGFGEQYF.

The chain combines TRBV4-1 with TRBJ2-7; 9 positions agree with TRBD1. CDR3 length: 17 residues. CDR1 is MGHRA, CDR2 YSYEKL, per germline. With V trimmed by 2 bases and J by 2 bases, 10 bases remained unmatched. CDR3 sequence reads: CASSQISGTGSTYEQYF. CDR3 DNA sequence: TGCGCCAGCAGCCAAATATCCGGGACAGGGTCCACCTACGAGCAGTACTTC.

J is TRBJ2-2 and V is TRBV2; D gene ambiguous. The CDR3 runs to 13 residues. V was cut by 7 bases and J by 1 base, with 7 bases left in between. Germline assignment: CDR1 SNHLY and CDR2 FYNNEI. This CDR3 is CASTERNTGELFF. The CDR3 DNA follows: TGTGCCAGCACCGAAAGGAACACCGGGGAGCTGTTTTTT.

This chain uses TRBV13 with TRBJ2-7, with 7 bases that match TRBD2. Germline CDR1 PRHDT, CDR2 FYEKMQ (reference sequence). The CDR3 sequence is 14 residues long. V shed 4 bases and J 6 bases; nucleotides not matched to a gene: 9. CDR3 sequence reads: CASSSLTSVGEQYF. CDR3 coding DNA: TGTGCCAGCAGCTCCCTCACTAGCGTAGGCGAGCAGTACTTC.

J is TRBJ1-1 and V is TRBV25-1; no definite D call. Germline V gene sequence: CDR1 MGHDK, CDR2 SYGVNS. V lost 5 bases, J lost 4 bases, and 11 bases lay in between. CDR3 length equals 13 residues. The CDR3 DNA follows: TGTGCCAGCAGTATCACCGGGAGCACTGAAGCTTTCTTT. It encodes CASSITGSTEAFF.